Listed below are T cell receptor beta chains from one sample, sequenced in a study of T cell repertoires in cytomegalovirus infection. TCRdb ran MiXCR on the reads and lists one entry per CDR3 protein. The sample lists roughly 110,000 distinct CDR3 sequences, around a tenth seen once, with approximately 31% in the top ten. Which antigens these TCRs recognize remains unknown. The sample comprised PBMCs, sequenced either directly or after in vitro stimulation (not recorded which). These receptors all stem from a human donor in good health (CMV status not recorded). Some clones in this sample may be carry-over from other donors' samples. Each CDR3 is given with its conserved first and last residue. The D gene is left open where the match is weak. The size entry is marked missing in some rows and otherwise reads once, few, many or a size class.

d_gene	abundance	v_gene	j_gene	CDR3nt	CDR3aa
.	many	TRBV15	TRBJ2-1	TGTGCCACCAGCAGAACTAGTCGGCAAAACAATGAGCAGTTCTTC	CATSRTSRQNNEQFF
.	many	TRBV7-6	TRBJ2-5	TGTGCTAGCAGCTTCACACAGTCCGCCCAAGAGACCCAGTACTTC	CASSFTQSAQETQYF
TRBD1	.	TRBV5-4	TRBJ1-1	TGTGCCAGCAGCCAAGGGGACAGGGGCTTGAACACTGAAGCTTTCTTT	CASSQGDRGLNTEAFF
TRBD1	.	TRBV27	TRBJ2-7	TGTGCCAGCGGGGACAGACCTCACGAGCAGTACTTC	CASGDRPHEQYF
.	few	TRBV4-1	TRBJ1-1	TGCGCCAGCAGCCAAGTTGGGCCCCGAACTGAAGCTTTCTTT	CASSQVGPRTEAFF
.	many	TRBV7-2	TRBJ1-5	TGTGCCAGCAGCGTAAACTCGCAAAGCAATCAGCCCCAGCATTTT	CASSVNSQSNQPQHF
.	many	TRBV6-2/TRBV6-3	TRBJ2-6	TGTGCCAGCAGTTACGTCCCCTCTGGGGCCAACGTCCTGACTTTC	CASSYVPSGANVLTF
.	.	TRBV12-3/TRBV12-4	TRBJ1-5	TGTGCCAGCAGGGCCGATTATAGCAATCAGCCCCAGCATTTT	CASRADYSNQPQHF
TRBD2	many	TRBV15	TRBJ2-5	TGTGCCACCAGCAGAGAAAGCCTAGCGGGAAAAGAGACCCAGTACTTC	CATSRESLAGKETQYF
TRBD1	.	TRBV27	TRBJ1-6	TGTGCCAGCAGTTTAGCCCCAGACAGGGCTAGATATAATTCACCCCTCCACTTT	CASSLAPDRARYNSPLHF
TRBD1	many	TRBV7-2	TRBJ1-2	TGTGCCAGCAGCTTAGCCATGACAGGGCAAGGCGGCTACACCTTC	CASSLAMTGQGGYTF
.	.	TRBV30	TRBJ2-1	TGTGCCTGGACTTTTGGGAGTGGCAATGAGCAGTTCTTC	CAWTFGSGNEQFF
TRBD2	many	TRBV9	TRBJ2-5	TGTGCCAGCAGCGCGAGACTAGCGGGTGCTTCCGCCCAGTACTTC	CASSARLAGASAQYF
TRBD2	many	TRBV29-1	TRBJ2-7	TGCAGCGTCGGGAGGAGCTACGAGCAGTACTTC	CSVGRSYEQYF
TRBD1	once	TRBV4-1	TRBJ1-1	TGCGCCAGCAGCCAAGACCTTTCCGGGACAGGAAACACTGAAGCTTTCTTT	CASSQDLSGTGNTEAFF
.	many	TRBV7-2	TRBJ2-1	TGTGCCAGCACCCTTGAGGGGTCGAGGTACAATGAGCAGTTCTTC	CASTLEGSRYNEQFF
.	many	TRBV7-9	TRBJ1-1	TGTGCCAGCAGCAAATTCATGAACACTGAAGCTTTCTTT	CASSKFMNTEAFF
.	many	TRBV7-2	TRBJ1-2	TGTGCCAGCAGCTTAGATCCCGGGGGGCGCTGGGGCTACACCTTC	CASSLDPGGRWGYTF
.	.	TRBV3-1	TRBJ2-1	TGTGCCAGCAGTAACTACAATGAGCAGTTCTTC	CASSNYNEQFF
.	many	TRBV7-2	TRBJ2-5	TGTGCCAGCAGCTCCTACTCCAGGGAGGAGACCCAGTACTTC	CASSSYSREETQYF
TRBD1	.	TRBV28	TRBJ1-2	TGTGCCAGCAGCGGACAGGGACGAACTAACTATGGCTACACCTTC	CASSGQGRTNYGYTF
.	.	TRBV28	TRBJ1-2	TGTGCCAGCAGTACTACAGGGTTCGGGTTTTCTGGCTACACCTTC	CASSTTGFGFSGYTF
TRBD2	.	TRBV19	TRBJ2-1	TGTGCCAGTAGTTCGGGAGGGCCTCGGAATGAGCAGTTCTTC	CASSSGGPRNEQFF
TRBD1	.	TRBV2	TRBJ2-1	TGTGCCAGCAGTAACCGGGACAGGGGCGTCGATGAGCAGTTCTTC	CASSNRDRGVDEQFF
.	few	TRBV6-1	TRBJ2-5	TGTGCCAGCAGTGCGGACGGGTGGGAAACCCAGTACTTC	CASSADGWETQYF
.	.	TRBV24-1	TRBJ1-5	TGTGCCACCAGTGCGAGACAGATTAATCAGCCCCAGCATTTT	CATSARQINQPQHF
.	few	TRBV7-9	TRBJ2-1	TGTGCCAGCAGCCCCGGCGTTCGTGAGCAGTTCTTC	CASSPGVREQFF
TRBD1	few	TRBV12-3/TRBV12-4	TRBJ1-4	TGTGCCAGCAGTTTAGGACAGGGTAAAGGGGCTAATGAAAAACTGTTTTTT	CASSLGQGKGANEKLFF
TRBD1	many	TRBV27	TRBJ1-2	TGTGCCAGCAGTAGGGGACAGGGGGTGGTCTATGGCTACACCTTC	CASSRGQGVVYGYTF
TRBD1	many	TRBV7-6	TRBJ2-1	TGTGCCAGCAGCTTAGGACGGACAGGCCGTACAATGAGCAGTTTACGGGGCAAAGAAAATGAGCAGTTCTTC	CASSLGRTGRTMSSLRGKENEQFF
TRBD1	.	TRBV20-1	TRBJ1-6	TGCAGTGCTCCTAGACAGGGGCCAAGCTCCTATAATTCACCCCTCCACTTT	CSAPRQGPSSYNSPLHF
TRBD1	many	TRBV15	TRBJ1-4	TGTGCCACCAGCAGGGGTCAACAGGGGGGGAGTGAAAAACTGTTTTTT	CATSRGQQGGSEKLFF
.	few	TRBV19	TRBJ1-4	TGTGCCAGTAGTAGGCAGGGGAGGCGAGAAGAAAAACTGTTTTTT	CASSRQGRREEKLFF
.	medium-sized	TRBV28	TRBJ2-3	TGTGCCAGCAGTTTGGGGCTATCCCCAGATACGCAGTATTTT	CASSLGLSPDTQYF
TRBD2	many	TRBV7-2	TRBJ2-3	TGTGCCAGCAAGATCGTGGGCGGGAGTACAGATACGCAGTATTTT	CASKIVGGSTDTQYF
.	many	TRBV4-3	TRBJ1-3	TGCGCCAGCAGCCAAGGGGCATCTGGAAACACCATATATTTT	CASSQGASGNTIYF
.	.	TRBV6-1	TRBJ2-1	TGTGCCAGCAGTGAAGCGCTTCACAATGAGCAGTTCTTC	CASSEALHNEQFF
.	.	TRBV29-1	TRBJ1-1	TGCAGCGTTGTATTTTACGGCAGGAGGAACACTGAAGCTTTCTTT	CSVVFYGRRNTEAFF
.	many	TRBV6-2/TRBV6-3	TRBJ2-1	TGTGCCAGCAGTTACGGCGGGAAAAAGCAGTTCTTC	CASSYGGKKQFF
.	.	TRBV4-2	TRBJ2-3	TGTGCCAGCAGCCAAAGGGGACTGAGCCTAAGCACAGATACGCAGTATTTT	CASSQRGLSLSTDTQYF
TRBD2	few	TRBV6-2/TRBV6-3	TRBJ2-5	TGTGCCAGCAGTTCTCCCCAAACCATAGCGGGAGAAGAGACCCAGTACTTC	CASSSPQTIAGEETQYF
.	few	TRBV28	TRBJ2-3	TGTGCCAGCAGAGGGCCAGCCGTGTATACGCAGTATTTT	CASRGPAVYTQYF
.	many	TRBV12-3/TRBV12-4	TRBJ1-6	TGTGCCAGCAGTTTAGCAGGTTTTAATTCACCCCTCCACTTT	CASSLAGFNSPLHF
TRBD2	many	TRBV7-7	TRBJ2-1	TGTGCTAGCAGCCTAGGGACTAGCGGTCTCAATGAGCAGTTCTTC	CASSLGTSGLNEQFF
.	many	TRBV19	TRBJ1-4	TGTGCCAGTAGTTACTTCGTGGACACGGCTAATGAAAAACTGTTTTTT	CASSYFVDTANEKLFF
.	medium-sized	TRBV19	TRBJ1-1	TGTGCCAGTTCTGTGATTAAGAACACTGAAGCTTTCTTT	CASSVIKNTEAFF
.	few	TRBV12-3/TRBV12-4	TRBJ2-4	TGTGCCAGCAGTATAAGCCCCGGAAACATTCAGTACTTC	CASSISPGNIQYF
TRBD1	many	TRBV7-2	TRBJ1-2	TGTGCCAGCAGCTTATTGCAGGGGGCGGGCTACACCTTC	CASSLLQGAGYTF
.	.	TRBV12-5	TRBJ1-1	TGTGCTAGTGCCATTGGACAGAACACTGAAGCTTTCTTT	CASAIGQNTEAFF
.	.	TRBV19	TRBJ1-5	TGTGCCAGTAGTATATTGGGAGGGCCCCAGCATTTT	CASSILGGPQHF
.	.	TRBV12-3/TRBV12-4	TRBJ1-5	TGTGCCAGCAGTTTAGAAAGGGCTAGCAATCAGCCCCAGCATTTT	CASSLERASNQPQHF
.	many	TRBV27	TRBJ1-5	TGTGCCAGCAGTCCTAAGCCTCGGGACAAACAATGGGATAGCAATCAGCCCCAGCATTTT	CASSPKPRDKQWDSNQPQHF